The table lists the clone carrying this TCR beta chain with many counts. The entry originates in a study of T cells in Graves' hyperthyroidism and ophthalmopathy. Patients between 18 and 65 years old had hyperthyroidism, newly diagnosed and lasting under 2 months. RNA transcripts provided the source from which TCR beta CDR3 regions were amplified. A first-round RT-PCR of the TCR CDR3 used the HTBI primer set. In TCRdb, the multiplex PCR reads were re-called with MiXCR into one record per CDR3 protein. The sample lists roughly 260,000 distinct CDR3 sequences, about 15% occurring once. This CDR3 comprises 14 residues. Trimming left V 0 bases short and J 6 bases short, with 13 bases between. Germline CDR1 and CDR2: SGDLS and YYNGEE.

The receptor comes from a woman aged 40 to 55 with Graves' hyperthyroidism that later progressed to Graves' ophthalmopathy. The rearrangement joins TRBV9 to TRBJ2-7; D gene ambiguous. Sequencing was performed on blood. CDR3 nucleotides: TGTGCCAGCAGCGTAGACGGCTCACGCGGCGAGCAGTACTTC. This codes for CASSVDGSRGEQYF. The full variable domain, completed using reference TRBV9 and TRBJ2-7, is DSGVTQTPKHLITATGQRVTLRCSPRSGDLSVYWYQQSLDQGLQFLIQYYNGEERAKGNILERFSAQQFPDLHSELNLSSLELGDSALYFCASSVDGSRGEQYFGPGTRLTVT.